Listed below are T cell receptor beta chains from one sample, sequenced in a study of T-cell memory formation after mild COVID-19. TCRdb recomputed calls from the 5' RACE reads with MiXCR, one row per CDR3 protein. Of roughly 170,000 distinct CDR3 sequences in the sample, around a sixth were seen once. Specimen: PBMCs or a T cell subset sorted from them (not recorded which). Source of these receptors: a young man who had mild COVID-19 (a few samples of this study predate the infection). Cell type and time point are not known. The CDR3 runs from the conserved cysteine through the conserved F or W. Each record gives: CDR3 protein, J gene, V gene.

CDR3 protein: CASSPIPQGALTAFF
J gene: TRBJ1-1
V gene: TRBV7-3

CDR3 protein: CASSLDLQGRSTQHF
J gene: TRBJ1-5
V gene: TRBV11-2

CDR3 protein: CAWSSTDRNTEAFF
J gene: TRBJ1-1
V gene: TRBV30

CDR3 protein: CASSKDKFGYTF
J gene: TRBJ1-2
V gene: TRBV5-1

CDR3 protein: CASSPINYGYTF
J gene: TRBJ1-2
V gene: TRBV9

CDR3 protein: CASSRSGAYNEQFF
J gene: TRBJ2-1
V gene: TRBV7-2

CDR3 protein: CASSGDNTEAFF
J gene: TRBJ1-1
V gene: TRBV2

CDR3 protein: CASIETAGTEAFF
J gene: TRBJ1-1
V gene: TRBV28

CDR3 protein: CASSPWGLRSGNEQFF
J gene: TRBJ2-1
V gene: TRBV6-5

CDR3 protein: CASSPTGFADTEAFF
J gene: TRBJ1-1
V gene: TRBV7-9

CDR3 protein: CSAREAGRETQYF
J gene: TRBJ2-5
V gene: TRBV20-1

CDR3 protein: CASSLHAEAFF
J gene: TRBJ1-1
V gene: TRBV12-3/TRBV12-4

CDR3 protein: CASRQGPSDTQYF
J gene: TRBJ2-3
V gene: TRBV19

CDR3 protein: CASSQPGGFSPLHF
J gene: TRBJ1-6
V gene: TRBV6-2/TRBV6-3

CDR3 protein: CASSLGEGQPQHF
J gene: TRBJ1-5
V gene: TRBV12-3/TRBV12-4

CDR3 protein: CASSSYDPPNEQFF
J gene: TRBJ2-1
V gene: TRBV11-2